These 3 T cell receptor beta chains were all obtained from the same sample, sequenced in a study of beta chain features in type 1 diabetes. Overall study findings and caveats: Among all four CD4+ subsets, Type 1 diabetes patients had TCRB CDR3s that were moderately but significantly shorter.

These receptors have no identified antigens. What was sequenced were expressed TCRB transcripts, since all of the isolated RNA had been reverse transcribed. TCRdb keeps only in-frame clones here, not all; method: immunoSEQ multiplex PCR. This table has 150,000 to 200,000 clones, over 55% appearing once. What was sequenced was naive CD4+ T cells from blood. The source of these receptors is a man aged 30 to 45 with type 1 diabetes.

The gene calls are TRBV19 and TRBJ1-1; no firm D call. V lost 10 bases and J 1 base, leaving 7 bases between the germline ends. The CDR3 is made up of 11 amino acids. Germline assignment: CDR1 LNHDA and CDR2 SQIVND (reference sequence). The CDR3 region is CAIIRNTEAFF. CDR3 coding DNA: TGTGCCATCATAAGGAACACTGAAGCTTTCTTT.

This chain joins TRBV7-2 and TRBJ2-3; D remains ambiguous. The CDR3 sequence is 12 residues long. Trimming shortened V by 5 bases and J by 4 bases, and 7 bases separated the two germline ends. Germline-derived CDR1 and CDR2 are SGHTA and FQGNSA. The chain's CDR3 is CASSPTPDTQYF. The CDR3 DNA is TGTGCCAGCAGCCCAACCCCAGATACGCAGTATTTT. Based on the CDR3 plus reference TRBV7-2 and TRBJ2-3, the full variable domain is GAGVSQSPSNKVTEKGKDVELRCDPISGHTALYWYRQSLGQGLEFLIYFQGNSAPDKSGLPSDRFSAERTGGSVSTLTIQRTQQEDSAVYLCASSPTPDTQYFGPGTRLTVL.

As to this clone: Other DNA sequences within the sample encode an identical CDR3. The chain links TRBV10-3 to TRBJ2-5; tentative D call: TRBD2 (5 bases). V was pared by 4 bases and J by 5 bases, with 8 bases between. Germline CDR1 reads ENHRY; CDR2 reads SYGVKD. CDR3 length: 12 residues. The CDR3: CAISAGEETQYF. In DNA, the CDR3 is TGTGCCATCAGTGCTGGGGAGGAGACCCAGTACTTC.